This T cell receptor beta chain was sequenced during a study of control samples from healthy donors and cancer patients. The data were produced by immunoSEQ multiplex PCR, yet TCRdb's version contains in-frame clones alone and is incomplete. Here the sample spans about 100,000 clones, about 82% being singletons. This CDR3 is 14 amino acids long. Trimming took 5 bases from V and 2 from J; bases not matched to a gene: 5. CDR1 and CDR2 (germline): PRHDT, FYEKMQ (reference sequence). J is TRBJ1-1 and V is TRBV13; the match to TRBD1 covers 7 bases. This TCR derives from a man aged 30-40 years in good health. The specimen was blood. This CDR3 is CASSKWDSNTEAFF. CDR3 bases: TGTGCCAGCAGCAAGTGGGACAGTAACACTGAAGCTTTCTTT.